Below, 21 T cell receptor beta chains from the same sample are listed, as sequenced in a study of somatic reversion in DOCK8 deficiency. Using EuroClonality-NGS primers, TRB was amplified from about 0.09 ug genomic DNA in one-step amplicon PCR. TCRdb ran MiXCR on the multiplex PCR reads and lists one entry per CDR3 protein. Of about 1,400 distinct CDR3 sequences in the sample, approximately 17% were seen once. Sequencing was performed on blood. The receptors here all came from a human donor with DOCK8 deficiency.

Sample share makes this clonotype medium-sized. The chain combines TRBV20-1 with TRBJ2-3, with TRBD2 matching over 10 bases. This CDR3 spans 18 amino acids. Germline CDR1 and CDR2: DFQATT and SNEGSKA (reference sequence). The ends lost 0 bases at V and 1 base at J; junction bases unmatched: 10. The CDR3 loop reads CSARDFPRLAGGTDTQYF. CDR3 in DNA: TGCAGTGCTAGAGATTTTCCCCGGCTAGCGGGGGGCACAGATACGCAGTATTTT.

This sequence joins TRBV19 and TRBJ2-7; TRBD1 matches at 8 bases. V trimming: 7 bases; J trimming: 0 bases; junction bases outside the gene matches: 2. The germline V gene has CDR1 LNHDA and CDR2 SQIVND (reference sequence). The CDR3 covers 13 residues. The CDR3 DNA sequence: TGTGCCAGTAAGACAGGGGACTCCTACGAGCAGTACTTC. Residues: CASKTGDSYEQYF.

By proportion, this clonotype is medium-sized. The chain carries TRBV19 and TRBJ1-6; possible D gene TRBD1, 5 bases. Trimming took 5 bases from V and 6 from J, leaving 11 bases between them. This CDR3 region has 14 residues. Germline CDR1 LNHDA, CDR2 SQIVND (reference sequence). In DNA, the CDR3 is TGTGCCAGTAGTCGAGACAGTCTTAATTCACCCCTCCACTTT. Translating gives CASSRDSLNSPLHF.

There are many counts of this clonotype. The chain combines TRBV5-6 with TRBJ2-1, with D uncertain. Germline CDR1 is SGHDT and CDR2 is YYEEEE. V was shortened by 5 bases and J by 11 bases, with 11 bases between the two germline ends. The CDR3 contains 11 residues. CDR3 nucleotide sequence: TGTGCCAGCAGGCTAGGGTTCAAGCAGTTCTTC. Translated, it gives CASRLGFKQFF.

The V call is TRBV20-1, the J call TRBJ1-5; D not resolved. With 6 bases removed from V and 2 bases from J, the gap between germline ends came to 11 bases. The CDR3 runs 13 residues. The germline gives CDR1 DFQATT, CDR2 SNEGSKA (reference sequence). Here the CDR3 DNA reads TGCAGTGCCTCAGGCACGTGCAATCAGCCCCAGCATTTT. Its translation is CSASGTCNQPQHF.

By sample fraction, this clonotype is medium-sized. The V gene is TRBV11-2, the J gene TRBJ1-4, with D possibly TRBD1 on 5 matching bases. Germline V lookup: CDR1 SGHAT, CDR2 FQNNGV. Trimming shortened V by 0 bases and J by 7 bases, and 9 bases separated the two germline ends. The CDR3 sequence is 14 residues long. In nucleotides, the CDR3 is TGTGCCAGCAGCTTAGACAGGGCCGGTGAAAAACTGTTTTTT. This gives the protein CASSLDRAGEKLFF.

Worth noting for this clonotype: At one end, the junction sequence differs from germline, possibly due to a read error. CDR3 region: CASRKHQGPGLNTEASF. Here the CDR3 DNA reads TGTGCCAGCAGGAAACATCAGGGTCCCGGATTAAACACTGAAGCTTCCTTT. The chain has TRBV2 and TRBJ1-1, with D perhaps TRBD1 (5 bases). This CDR3 region has 17 residues. The germline CDR1 and CDR2 sequences are SNHLY and FYNNEI.

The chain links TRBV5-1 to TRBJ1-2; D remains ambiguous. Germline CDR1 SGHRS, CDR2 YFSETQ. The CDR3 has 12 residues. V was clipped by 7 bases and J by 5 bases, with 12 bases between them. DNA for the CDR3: TGCGCCAGCGACCCAATGGGGTATGGCTACACCTTC. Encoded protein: CASDPMGYGYTF.

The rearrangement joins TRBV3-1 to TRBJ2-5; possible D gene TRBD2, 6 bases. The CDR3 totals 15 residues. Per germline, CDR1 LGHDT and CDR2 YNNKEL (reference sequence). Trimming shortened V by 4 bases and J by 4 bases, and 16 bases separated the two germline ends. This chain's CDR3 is CASSPGLRGTETQYF. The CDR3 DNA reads TGTGCCAGCAGCCCCGGCTTGCGGGGAACAGAGACCCAGTACTTC.

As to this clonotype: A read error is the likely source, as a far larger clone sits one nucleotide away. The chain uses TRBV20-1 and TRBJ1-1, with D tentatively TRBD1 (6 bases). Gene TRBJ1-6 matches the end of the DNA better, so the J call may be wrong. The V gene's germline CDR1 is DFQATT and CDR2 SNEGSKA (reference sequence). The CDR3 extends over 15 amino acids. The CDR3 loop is CSAPNRAGADSPLHF. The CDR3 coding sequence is TGCAGTGCCCCGAACAGGGCCGGGGCTGATTCACCCCTCCACTTT.

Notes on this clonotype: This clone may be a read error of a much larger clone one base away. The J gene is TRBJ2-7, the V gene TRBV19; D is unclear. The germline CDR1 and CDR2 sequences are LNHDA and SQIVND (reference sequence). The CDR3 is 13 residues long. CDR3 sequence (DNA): TGTGCCGGTAGCCCTCGGCTCCCCGACGAGCAGTACTTC. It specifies CAGSPRLPDEQYF. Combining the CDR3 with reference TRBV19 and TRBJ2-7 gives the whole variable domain DGGITQSPKYLFRKEGQNVTLSCEQNLNHDAMYWYRQDPGQGLRLIYYSQIVNDFQKGDIAEGYSVSREKKESFPLTVTSAQKNPTAFYLCAGSPRLPDEQYFGPGTRLTVT.

The CDR3 DNA is TGTGCCAGCAGTTATCCCGACAGGGATGAGCAGTTCTTC. Translated, it gives CASSYPDRDEQFF. The chain links TRBV6-2 or TRBV6-3 to TRBJ2-1; 7 bases are shared with TRBD1. The ends lost 3 bases at V and 8 bases at J; junction bases unmatched: 4. Per germline, CDR1 MNHEY and CDR2 SVGEGT. The CDR3 spans 13 residues.

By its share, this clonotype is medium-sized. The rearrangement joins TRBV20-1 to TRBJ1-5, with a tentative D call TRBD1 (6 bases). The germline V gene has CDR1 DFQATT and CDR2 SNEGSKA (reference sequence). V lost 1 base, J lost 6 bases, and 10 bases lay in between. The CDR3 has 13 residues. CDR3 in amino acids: CSARGQAGQPQHF. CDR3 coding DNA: TGCAGTGCTAGAGGACAGGCGGGTCAGCCCCAGCATTTT.

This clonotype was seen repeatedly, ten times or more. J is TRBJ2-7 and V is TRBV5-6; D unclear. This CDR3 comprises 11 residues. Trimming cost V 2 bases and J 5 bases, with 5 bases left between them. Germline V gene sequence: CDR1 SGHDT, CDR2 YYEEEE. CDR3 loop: CASSLGNEQYF. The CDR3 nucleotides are TGTGCCAGCAGCTTAGGGAACGAGCAGTACTTC.

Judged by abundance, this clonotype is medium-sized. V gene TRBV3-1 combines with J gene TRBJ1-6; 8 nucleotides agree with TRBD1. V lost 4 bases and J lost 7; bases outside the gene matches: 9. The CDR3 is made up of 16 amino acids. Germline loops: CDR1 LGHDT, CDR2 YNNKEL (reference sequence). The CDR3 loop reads CASSPPLTGVNSPLHF. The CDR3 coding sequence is TGTGCCAGCAGCCCGCCGCTGACAGGGGTGAATTCACCCCTCCACTTT.

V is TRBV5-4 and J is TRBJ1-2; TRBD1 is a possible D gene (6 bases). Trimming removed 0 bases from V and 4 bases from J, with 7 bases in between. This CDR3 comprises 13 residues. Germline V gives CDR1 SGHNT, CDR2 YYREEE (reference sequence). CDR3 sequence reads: CASSLETGYGYTF. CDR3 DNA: TGTGCCAGCAGCTTGGAGACAGGCTATGGCTACACCTTC.

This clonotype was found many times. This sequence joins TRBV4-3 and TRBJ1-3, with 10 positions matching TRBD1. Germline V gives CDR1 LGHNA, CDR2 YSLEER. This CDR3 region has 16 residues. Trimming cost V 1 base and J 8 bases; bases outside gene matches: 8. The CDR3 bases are TGCGCCAGCAGCCAAGGCCCCGGGACAGGGGCCGACACCATATATTTT. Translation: CASSQGPGTGADTIYF.

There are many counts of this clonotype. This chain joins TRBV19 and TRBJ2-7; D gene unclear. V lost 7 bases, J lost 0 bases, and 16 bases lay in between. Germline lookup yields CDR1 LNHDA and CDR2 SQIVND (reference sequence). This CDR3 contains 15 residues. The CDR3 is CASTPRHASSYEQYF. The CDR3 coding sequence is TGTGCCAGTACCCCTCGACACGCCAGCTCCTACGAGCAGTACTTC.

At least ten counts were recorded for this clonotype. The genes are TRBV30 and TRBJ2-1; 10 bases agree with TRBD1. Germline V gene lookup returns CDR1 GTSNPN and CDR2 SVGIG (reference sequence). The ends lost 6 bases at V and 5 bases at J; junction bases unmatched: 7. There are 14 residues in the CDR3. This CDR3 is CACQPGQGNNEQFF. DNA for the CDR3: TGTGCCTGCCAACCGGGACAGGGGAACAATGAGCAGTTCTTC.

The CDR3 region is CASSPDYRGRSQPQHF. CDR3 DNA: TGCGCCAGCAGCCCAGATTACAGGGGGCGAAGTCAGCCCCAGCATTTT. The chain carries TRBV4-3 and TRBJ1-5, with 9 bases fitting TRBD1. From germline, CDR1 is LGHNA and CDR2 YSLEER. The CDR3 runs 16 residues. The junction had 10 bases not matched to a gene; V was cut back by 4 bases and J by 6 bases.

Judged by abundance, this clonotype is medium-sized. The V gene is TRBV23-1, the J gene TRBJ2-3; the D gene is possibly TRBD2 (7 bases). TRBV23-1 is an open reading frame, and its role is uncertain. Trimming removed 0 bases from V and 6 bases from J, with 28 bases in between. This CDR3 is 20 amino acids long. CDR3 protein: CASSQSRKARKGGPIDTQYF. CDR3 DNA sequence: TGCGCCAGCAGTCAATCACGGAAAGCCCGGAAGGGGGGGCCGATCGATACGCAGTATTTT.